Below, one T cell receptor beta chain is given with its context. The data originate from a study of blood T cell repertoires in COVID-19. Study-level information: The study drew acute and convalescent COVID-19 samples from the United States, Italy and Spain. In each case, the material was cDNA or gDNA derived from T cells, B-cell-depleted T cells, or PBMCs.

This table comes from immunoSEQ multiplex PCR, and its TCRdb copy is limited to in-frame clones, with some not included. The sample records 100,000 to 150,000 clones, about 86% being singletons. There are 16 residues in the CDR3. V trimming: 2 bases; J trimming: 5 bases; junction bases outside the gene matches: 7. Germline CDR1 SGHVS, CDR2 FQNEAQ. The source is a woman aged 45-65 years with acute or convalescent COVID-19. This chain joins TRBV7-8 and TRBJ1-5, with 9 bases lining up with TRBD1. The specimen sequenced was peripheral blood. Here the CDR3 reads CASSLRRDRDDQPQHF. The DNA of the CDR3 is TGTGCCAGCAGCTTACGCCGGGACAGGGATGATCAGCCCCAGCATTTT.